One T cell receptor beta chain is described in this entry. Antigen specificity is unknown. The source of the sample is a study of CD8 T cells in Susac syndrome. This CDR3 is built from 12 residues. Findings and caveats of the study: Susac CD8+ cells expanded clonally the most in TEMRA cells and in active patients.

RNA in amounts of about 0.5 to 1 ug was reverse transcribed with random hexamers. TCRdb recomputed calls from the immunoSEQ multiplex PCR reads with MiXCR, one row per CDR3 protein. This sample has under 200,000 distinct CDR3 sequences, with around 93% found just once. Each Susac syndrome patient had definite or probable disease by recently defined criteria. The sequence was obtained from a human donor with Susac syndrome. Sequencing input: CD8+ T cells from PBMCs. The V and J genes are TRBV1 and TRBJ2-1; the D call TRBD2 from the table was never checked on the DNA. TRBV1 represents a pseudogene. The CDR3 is CTSRTSCNEQFF. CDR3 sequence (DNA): TGCACCAGCAGGACTAGCTGCAATGAGCAGTTCTTC.